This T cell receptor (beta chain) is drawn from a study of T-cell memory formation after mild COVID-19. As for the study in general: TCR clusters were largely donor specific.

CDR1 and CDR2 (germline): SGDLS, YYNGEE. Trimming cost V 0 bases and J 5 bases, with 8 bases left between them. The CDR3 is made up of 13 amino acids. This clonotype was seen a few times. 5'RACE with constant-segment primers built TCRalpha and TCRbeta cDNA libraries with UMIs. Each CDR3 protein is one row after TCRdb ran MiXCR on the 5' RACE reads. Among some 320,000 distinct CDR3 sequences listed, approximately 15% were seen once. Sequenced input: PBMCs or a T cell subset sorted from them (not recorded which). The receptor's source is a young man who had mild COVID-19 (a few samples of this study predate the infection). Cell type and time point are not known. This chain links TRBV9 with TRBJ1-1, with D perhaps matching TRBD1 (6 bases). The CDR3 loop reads CASSVGGHTEAFF. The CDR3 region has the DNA TGTGCCAGCAGCGTAGGGGGGCATACTGAAGCTTTCTTT.